The source of this TCR beta chain is a study of early T cells in non-severe SARS-CoV-2 infection. Study in general: The input, bulk RNA from unsorted whole blood, was sequenced, and chains were unpaired.

Notes on this clonotype: Its target is unknown.

Unique molecular identifiers were affixed to single, distinct cDNA molecules. One entry per CDR3 protein results from TCRdb running MiXCR on the 5' RACE reads. The sample holds around 50,000 distinct CDR3 sequences, 6.2% seen once. V gave up 3 bases and J gave up 4 bases, with 10 bases separating them. This CDR3 is built from 14 residues. Germline V gene data show CDR1 as MNHNY and CDR2 as SVGAGI (reference sequence). Overall study findings and caveats: VDJdb matching favored anti-spike CD8 responses, missing private and CD4 specificities.

The receptor comes from an adult who was a healthcare worker with PCR-confirmed SARS-CoV-2 infection or an uninfected control (not recorded which). The chain joins TRBV6-6 to TRBJ2-1; perhaps TRBD2 as D (5 bases). Sequences were obtained from whole blood. CDR3 in amino acids: CASSYDSGYNEQFF. The CDR3 DNA is TGTGCCAGCAGTTATGATTCGGGGTACAATGAGCAGTTCTTC.